This T cell receptor beta chain was sequenced for a study of blood T cell repertoires in COVID-19. Residents of about two dozen US areas, aged roughly 18 to 90 years, made up the participants. Libraries were prepared by immunoSEQ multiplex PCR; TCRdb keeps only in-frame clonotypes and omits some of them. This repertoire shows hundreds of thousands of clones, around 84% found once; its top ten account for roughly 2.7%. Germline V CDR1 and CDR2: LGHDT, YNNKEL (reference sequence). Trimming left V 3 bases short and J 5 bases short, with 11 bases between. The CDR3 runs 14 residues. Sequencing was carried out using PBMCs or T cells enriched from blood (not recorded which). The source is a woman in her forties or fifties who had recovered from COVID-19. The chain employs TRBV3-1 (or the pseudogene TRBV3-2) and TRBJ1-5; TRBD1 might be the D (6 bases). The CDR3 DNA follows: TGTGCCAGCAGCCAGGAAAGACAGGATCAGCCCCAGCATTTT. Protein sequence: CASSQERQDQPQHF.